This entry is about one TCR beta chain. Antigen specificity is unknown. The sample comes from a study of T-cell reconstitution after alpha-beta-depleted transplantation in children. The study, taken as a whole, reports: Alpha-beta T cells about two months after transplant reportedly derived from several hundred expanded graft clones. When one year had passed after transplant, most T-cell counts and diversity came from newly produced T cells. Recipient T cells and thymic progenitors that survived gave rise to the high TCRbeta diversity observed at day 60 in some patients.

This CDR3 has 18 residues. V lost 5 bases to trimming and J lost 0 bases, with 19 bases between them. Unique molecular identifiers were used in preparing the TCRbeta library. MiXCR, run by TCRdb on the PCR reads, gives a single entry per CDR3 protein. The table lists about a million distinct CDR3 sequences, about 30% of them singletons, with over 25% in the top ten. The source is a boy in the first two years of life who had a stem cell transplant for SCID, so the T cells may come from the graft donor. The starting material was PBMCs, mostly from graft donor cells, obtained 360 days after TCRalphabeta/CD19-depleted stem cell transplant. The chain couples TRBV12-3 or TRBV12-4 to TRBJ2-2; D possibly corresponds to TRBD1 (5 bases). The DNA of the CDR3 is TGTGCCAGCAGTCCCATATACACCAGGGTTACGAACACCGGGGAGCTGTTTTTT. Its protein is CASSPIYTRVTNTGELFF.